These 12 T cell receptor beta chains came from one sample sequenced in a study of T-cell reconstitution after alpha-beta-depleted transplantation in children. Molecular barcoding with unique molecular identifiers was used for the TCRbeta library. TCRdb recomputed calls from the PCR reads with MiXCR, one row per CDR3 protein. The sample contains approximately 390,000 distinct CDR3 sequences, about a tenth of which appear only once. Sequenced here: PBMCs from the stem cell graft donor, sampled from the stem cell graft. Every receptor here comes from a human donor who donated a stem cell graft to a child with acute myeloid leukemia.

CDR3 in DNA: TGTGCCAGCCGATCGGGACAGAGCACCGGGGAGCTGTTTTTT. This translates into CASRSGQSTGELFF. The V gene is TRBV11-2, the J gene TRBJ2-2; TRBD1 agrees at 7 bases. V gave up 8 bases and J gave up 4 bases; unmatched junction bases: 7. Germline V gene lookup returns CDR1 SGHAT and CDR2 FQNNGV. The CDR3 loop spans 14 amino acids. The full variable domain, its missing parts supplied by reference TRBV11-2 and TRBJ2-2, is EAGVAQSPRYKIIEKRQSVAFWCNPISGHATLYWYQQILGQGPKLLIQFQNNGVVDDSQLPKDRFSAERLKGVDSTLKIQPAKLEDSAVYLCASRSGQSTGELFFGEGSRLTVL.

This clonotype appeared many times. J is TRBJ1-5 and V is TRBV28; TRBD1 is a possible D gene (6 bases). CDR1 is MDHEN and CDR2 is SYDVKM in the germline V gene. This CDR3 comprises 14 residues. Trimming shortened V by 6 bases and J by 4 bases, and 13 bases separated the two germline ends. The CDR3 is CASRGPGQNQPQHF. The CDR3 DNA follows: TGTGCCAGCAGAGGACCGGGACAAAATCAGCCCCAGCATTTT.

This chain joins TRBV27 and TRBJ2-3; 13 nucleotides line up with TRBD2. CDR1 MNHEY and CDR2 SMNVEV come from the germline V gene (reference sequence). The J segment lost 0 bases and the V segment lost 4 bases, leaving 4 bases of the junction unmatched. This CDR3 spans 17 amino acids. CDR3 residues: CASSSLLAGGSTDTQYF. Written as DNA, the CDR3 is TGTGCCAGCAGTTCGCTACTAGCGGGAGGGAGCACAGATACGCAGTATTTT.

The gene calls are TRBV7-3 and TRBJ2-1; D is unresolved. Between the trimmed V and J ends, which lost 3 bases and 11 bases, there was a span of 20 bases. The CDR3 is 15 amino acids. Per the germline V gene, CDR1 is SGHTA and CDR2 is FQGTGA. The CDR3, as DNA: TGTGCCAGCAGCTTTCTAAACAGAGTTGAGACAAAGCAGTTCTTC. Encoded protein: CASSFLNRVETKQFF.

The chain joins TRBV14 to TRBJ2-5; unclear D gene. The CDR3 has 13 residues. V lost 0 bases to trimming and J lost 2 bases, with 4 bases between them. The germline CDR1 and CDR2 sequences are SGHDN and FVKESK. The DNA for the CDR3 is TGTGCCAGCAGCCAAGAAATACAAGAGACCCAGTACTTC. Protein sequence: CASSQEIQETQYF.

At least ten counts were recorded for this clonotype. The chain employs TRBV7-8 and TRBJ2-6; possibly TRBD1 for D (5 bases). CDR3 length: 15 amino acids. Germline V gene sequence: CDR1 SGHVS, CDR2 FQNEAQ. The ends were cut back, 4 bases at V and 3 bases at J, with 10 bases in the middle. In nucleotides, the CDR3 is TGTGCCAGCAGCTCCAGGGTATTTGGGGCCAACGTCCTGACTTTC. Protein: CASSSRVFGANVLTF.

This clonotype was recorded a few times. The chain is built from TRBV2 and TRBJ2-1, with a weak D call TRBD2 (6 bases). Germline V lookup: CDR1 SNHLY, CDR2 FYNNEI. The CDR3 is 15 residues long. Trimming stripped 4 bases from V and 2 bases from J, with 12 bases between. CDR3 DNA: TGTGCCAGCAGTGTGGGGGGAGGCCCCTACAATGAGCAGTTCTTC. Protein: CASSVGGGPYNEQFF. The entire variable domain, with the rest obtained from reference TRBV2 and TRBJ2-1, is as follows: EPEVTQTPSHQVTQMGQEVILRCVPISNHLYFYWYRQILGQKVEFLVSFYNNEISEKSEIFDDQFSVERPDGSNFTLKIRSTKLEDSAMYFCASSVGGGPYNEQFFGPGTRLTVL.

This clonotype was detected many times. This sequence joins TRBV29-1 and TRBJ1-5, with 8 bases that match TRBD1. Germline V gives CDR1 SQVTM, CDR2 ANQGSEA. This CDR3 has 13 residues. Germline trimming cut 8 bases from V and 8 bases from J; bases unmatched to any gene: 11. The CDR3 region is CSSWDRPGEPQHF. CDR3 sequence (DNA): TGCAGCTCGTGGGACAGGCCGGGGGAGCCCCAGCATTTT. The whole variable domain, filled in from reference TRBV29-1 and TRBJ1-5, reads SAVISQKPSRDICQRGTSLTIQCQVDSQVTMMFWYRQQPGQSLTLIATANQGSEATYESGFVIDKFPISRPNLTFSTLTVSNMSPEDSSIYLCSSWDRPGEPQHFGDGTRLSIL.

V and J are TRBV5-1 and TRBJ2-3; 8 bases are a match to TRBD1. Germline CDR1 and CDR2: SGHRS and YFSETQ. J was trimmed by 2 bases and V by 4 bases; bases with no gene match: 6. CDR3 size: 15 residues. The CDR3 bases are TGCGCCAGCAGCGCCAGACAGGGGTACACAGATACGCAGTATTTT. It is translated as CASSARQGYTDTQYF.

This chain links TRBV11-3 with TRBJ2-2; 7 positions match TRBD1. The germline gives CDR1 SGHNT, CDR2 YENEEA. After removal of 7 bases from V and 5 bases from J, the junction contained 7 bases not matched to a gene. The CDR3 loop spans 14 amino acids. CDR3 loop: CASTDRSGTGELFF. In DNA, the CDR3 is TGTGCCAGCACGGACAGGTCGGGGACCGGGGAGCTGTTTTTT.

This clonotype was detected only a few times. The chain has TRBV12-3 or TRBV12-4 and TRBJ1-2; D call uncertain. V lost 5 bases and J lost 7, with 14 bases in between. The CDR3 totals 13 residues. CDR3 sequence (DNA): TGTGCCAGCAGTCTCCCGGGTACCTCTGGCTACACCTTC. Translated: CASSLPGTSGYTF.

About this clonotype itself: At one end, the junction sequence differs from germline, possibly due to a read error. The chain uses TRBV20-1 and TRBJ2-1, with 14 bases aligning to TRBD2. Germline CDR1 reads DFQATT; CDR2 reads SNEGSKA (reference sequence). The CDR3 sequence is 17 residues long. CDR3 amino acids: CCATGLAGASSYNEQFF. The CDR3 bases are TGCTGTGCCACGGGACTAGCGGGGGCCAGCTCCTACAATGAGCAGTTCTTC.